Each of the 19 T cell receptor beta chains below was sequenced from the same sample in a study of T cells in women clearing cervical HPV infection (dated by TCRdb to 2016 to 2018). The method was the immunoSEQ multiplex PCR assay. What TCRdb holds here is the immuneACCESS table cut down to in-frame rearrangements. Part of the clones is not present; checked against another copy, under half of the missing clones reflect an unresolved V gene, and the others are unexplained. This specimen's table enumerates around 37,000 clones. Less than 8% of the sample is held by the ten biggest clonotypes. The sample taken for sequencing was blood buffy coat. The receptors come from a woman aged 18 to 75 with a cervical HPV16 infection that either progressed to CIN3+ or cleared (not recorded which).

On this clone: The read comes to an end 3 residues before the CDR3 does, leaving the germline J gene to fill in the end. The J gene is TRBJ1-4, the V gene TRBV19; 7 bases line up with TRBD1. This CDR3 spans 13 amino acids. Germline CDR1 and CDR2: LNHDA and SQIVND (reference sequence). The sequenced part of the CDR3 DNA is TGTGCCAGTAGGGGACAGTATAATTCACCA. It is translated as CASRGQYNSP. The full CDR3 reads CASRGQYNSPLFF.

Details on this clone: The germline gene is not matched at one end of the junction; a read error may be the cause. The sequenced fragment ends 3 residues before the CDR3 boundary, so the rest is inferred from the germline J gene. The genes are TRBV4-2 and TRBJ2-2, with 7 bases that match TRBD2. Germline V gene sequence: CDR1 LGHNA, CDR2 YNFKEQ. The CDR3 covers 16 residues. CDR3 sequence: CASSQGASGNTGELFF. CDR3 bases read: TGCGCCAGCAGCCAAGGAGCTAGCGGGAACACCGGGGAG.

On this clone: The read stops 3 residues short of the end of the CDR3; the missing end is completed from the germline J gene. The rearrangement joins TRBV18 to TRBJ1-1; a weak D match, TRBD1 (6 bases). Trimming stripped 3 bases from V and 1 base from J, with 9 bases between. Per germline, CDR1 KGHSH and CDR2 LQKENI. This CDR3 is built from 14 residues. This CDR3 reads CASSPYRANTEAFF. The sequenced part of the CDR3 DNA is TGTGCCAGCTCACCCTACAGGGCGAACACTGAA.

For this clone: Sequencing ends 3 residues short of the CDR3 end; the germline J gene provides the rest. J is TRBJ1-1 and V is TRBV18, with D possibly TRBD1 on 6 matching bases. Germline V CDR1 and CDR2: KGHSH, LQKENI. Trimming cost V 0 bases and J 3 bases, with 8 bases left between them. This CDR3 is built from 14 residues. CDR3 DNA (partial): TGTGCCAGCTCACCACCGACAGGATACACTGAA. It specifies CASSPPTGYTE. In full, the CDR3 is CASSPPTGYTEAFF. Drawing the rest from reference TRBV18 and TRBJ1-1, the complete variable domain is NAGVMQNPRHLVRRRGQEARLRCSPMKGHSHVYWYRQLPEEGLKFMVYLQKENIIDESGMPKERFSAEFPKEGPSILRIQQVVRGDSAAYFCASSPPTGYTEAFFGQGTRLTVV.

Regarding this clone: Coverage ceases 3 residues before the CDR3 finishes, and the germline J gene fills in the end. The genes are TRBV2 and TRBJ2-3; 7 bases map to TRBD2. The length of the CDR3 is 13 residues. Germline V gene lookup returns CDR1 SNHLY and CDR2 FYNNEI. V lost 7 bases and J lost 3; bases outside the gene matches: 4. The CDR3 reads CASNLLATDTQYF. The covered CDR3 bases are TGTGCCAGCAATTTACTAGCGACAGATACG.

Of note for this clone: Read data end 3 residues before the CDR3 end; the end is taken from the germline J gene. The genes are TRBV11-3 and TRBJ1-2; D uncertain. The CDR3 extends over 13 amino acids. V lost 4 bases and J 2 bases, leaving 8 bases between the germline ends. Germline lookup yields CDR1 SGHNT and CDR2 YENEEA. CDR3: CASSSAGNYGYTF. The DNA read from the CDR3 is TGTGCCAGCAGCTCGGCGGGGAACTATGGC.

Comments on this clone: The CDR3 is cut off 3 residues early in the read; its end comes from the germline J gene. The chain carries TRBV7-2 and TRBJ2-1, with 7 bases identical to TRBD2. V lost 5 bases, J lost 9 bases, and 7 bases stayed unmatched. The CDR3 is 13 amino acids. Per the germline V gene, CDR1 is SGHTA and CDR2 is FQGNSA. The CDR3 sequence: CASSPGGVVEQFF. Partial CDR3 DNA: TGTGCCAGCAGCCCTGGGGGGGTAGTTGAG.

With respect to this clone: With the read ending 3 residues before the CDR3 end, the germline J gene is used to fill in that end. The genes are TRBV20-1 and TRBJ2-2; perhaps TRBD1 as D (6 bases). Germline V gene lookup returns CDR1 DFQATT and CDR2 SNEGSKA (reference sequence). This CDR3 is 14 amino acids long. The sequenced part of the CDR3 DNA is TGCAGTGCTAGCCGGGTGGGGGCGAATTCACCG. Translating gives CSASRVGANSP. The full CDR3 protein reads CSASRVGANSPLFF.

With respect to this clone: With the read ending 3 residues before the CDR3 end, the germline J gene is used to fill in that end. The rearrangement joins TRBV5-1 to TRBJ2-1; 12 bases are shared with TRBD2. Germline CDR1 reads SGHRS; CDR2 reads YFSETQ. V lost 3 bases, J lost 3 bases, and 4 bases stayed unmatched. The CDR3 contains 16 residues. The covered CDR3 bases are TGCGCCAGCAGCTGGGGGACTAGCGGGCTCTACAATGAG. Translation: CASSWGTSGLYNE. In full, the CDR3 is CASSWGTSGLYNEQFF.

Turning to this clone: The CDR3 is cut off 3 residues early in the read; its end comes from the germline J gene. V and J are TRBV6-4 and TRBJ2-1; D is perhaps TRBD1 (5 bases). The germline V gene has CDR1 MRHNA and CDR2 SNTAGT. V lost 7 bases, J lost 8 bases, and 18 bases lay in between. The CDR3 totals 14 residues. The DNA read from the CDR3 is TGTGCCAGCAAGACTGGCCCCCAGGGTGATGAG. Protein sequence: CASKTGPQGDE. From start to end, the CDR3 is CASKTGPQGDEQFF.

Concerning this clone itself: Sequencing ends 3 residues short of the CDR3 end; the germline J gene provides the rest. The rearrangement links TRBV2 to TRBJ1-5, with D uncertain. Germline V gene lookup returns CDR1 SNHLY and CDR2 FYNNEI. This CDR3 has 14 residues. The V gene lost 2 bases and the J gene lost 6 bases, with 11 bases spanning the gap. The CDR3 loop reads CASSEKLAFQPQHF. CDR3 bases read: TGTGCCAGCAGTGAAAAGCTAGCATTTCAGCCC.

Note on this clone: From the germline J gene comes the end of the CDR3, since the read stops 3 residues before it. This sequence joins TRBV5-5 and TRBJ2-7; 9 nucleotides align to TRBD2. CDR1 and CDR2 (germline): SGHKS, YYEKEE (reference sequence). With 5 bases clipped from V and 4 bases from J, the junction kept 7 bases outside the gene matches. CDR3 length equals 14 residues. The sequenced part of the CDR3 DNA is TGTGCCAGCAGAGCCGGGACTAGCTCGTACGAG. It encodes CASRAGTSSYE. In full, the CDR3 reads CASRAGTSSYEQYF.

With regard to this clone: Mismatch with germline at one junction end may stem from a read error. Read data end 3 residues before the CDR3 end; the end is taken from the germline J gene. The chain links TRBV7-9 to TRBJ2-3, with D maybe TRBD1 (6 bases). Germline CDR1 and CDR2: SEHNR and FQNEAQ (reference sequence). There are 14 residues in the CDR3. The CDR3 DNA, read in part, is TGTGCCAGCAGCTTTAAGACAGGTTCAGAGACG. Amino acids: CASSFKTGSET. The whole CDR3 is CASSFKTGSETQYF.

With regard to this clone: Read sequence stops 3 residues before the CDR3 end, and the germline J gene provides the missing end. The chain recombines TRBV20-1 with TRBJ1-6; D call uncertain. This CDR3 region has 15 residues. Trimming left V 4 bases short and J 0 bases short, with 10 bases between. CDR1 is DFQATT, CDR2 SNEGSKA, per germline (reference sequence). The part of the CDR3 DNA that was read is TGCAGTGCTAAGGAGTCTAGCTCCTATAATTCACCC. Amino acids: CSAKESSSYNSP. The CDR3 reads in full as CSAKESSSYNSPLHF.

The CDR3 spells CASSYLLRAEAFF. CDR3 DNA, as far as it was read: TGTGCCAGCAGTTACTTACTGAGGGCTGAA. The V call is TRBV6-2 or TRBV6-3, the J call TRBJ1-1; D remains ambiguous. The read comes to an end 3 residues before the CDR3 does, leaving the germline J gene to fill in the end. Germline V gene data show CDR1 as MNHEY and CDR2 as SVGEGT. This CDR3 is built from 13 residues. V lost 1 base and J 6 bases, leaving 9 bases between the germline ends.

Turning to this clone: The read terminates 3 residues ahead of where the CDR3 ends, so the germline J gene completes it. The V and J genes are TRBV7-3 and TRBJ2-3; the match to TRBD2 covers 15 bases. This CDR3 is 18 amino acids long. With 5 bases clipped from V and 1 base from J, the junction kept 7 bases outside the gene matches. In germline, CDR1 is SGHTA, CDR2 FQGTGA. Here the CDR3 reads CASSRTSGGAIGTDTQYF. The CDR3 DNA, read in part, is TGTGCCAGCAGCCGGACTAGCGGGGGGGCAATAGGCACAGATACG.

Judged by frequency, this clone is medium-sized (0.01 to 0.1%). The DNA ends 3 residues before the CDR3 does, and the rest of the CDR3 is filled in from the germline J gene. The gene calls are TRBV18 and TRBJ1-4; D is unresolved. This CDR3 has 14 residues. From germline, CDR1 is KGHSH and CDR2 LQKENI. Trimming took off 3 bases at V and 7 bases at J, with 12 bases between the two ends. The sequenced part of the CDR3 DNA is TGTGCCAGCTCACCCCCCACAGCGGCTGAAAAA. Its translation: CASSPPTAAEK. The entire CDR3 protein is CASSPPTAAEKLFF.

With respect to this clone: The missing CDR3 end, 3 residues past where the read stops, is filled in from the germline J gene. The rearrangement links TRBV28 to TRBJ2-3, with TRBD2 matching over 7 bases. Germline trimming cut 6 bases from V and 5 bases from J; bases unmatched to any gene: 11. Germline values: CDR1 MDHEN, CDR2 SYDVKM. The CDR3 consists of 15 residues. CDR3 bases read: TGTGCCAGCAGCAGAGCGGGGCGAGGAGGAGATACG. Translating it yields CASSRAGRGGDT. The full CDR3 protein is CASSRAGRGGDTQYF. Based on the CDR3 plus reference TRBV28 and TRBJ2-3, the full variable domain is DVKVTQSSRYLVKRTGEKVFLECVQDMDHENMFWYRQDPGLGLRLIYFSYDVKMKEKGDIPEGYSVSREKKERFSLILESASTNQTSMYLCASSRAGRGGDTQYFGPGTRLTVL.

On this clone: Sequencing ends 3 residues short of the CDR3 end; the germline J gene provides the rest. The rearrangement uses TRBV7-9 and TRBJ2-7; D gene uncertain. V gave up 0 bases and J gave up 3 bases, with 6 bases separating them. The CDR3 contains 13 residues. Germline V CDR1 and CDR2: SEHNR, FQNEAQ (reference sequence). The part of the CDR3 DNA that was read is TGTGCCAGCAGCTTAGCGAACAGCTACGAG. Translated, it gives CASSLANSYE. The whole CDR3 protein is CASSLANSYEQYF.